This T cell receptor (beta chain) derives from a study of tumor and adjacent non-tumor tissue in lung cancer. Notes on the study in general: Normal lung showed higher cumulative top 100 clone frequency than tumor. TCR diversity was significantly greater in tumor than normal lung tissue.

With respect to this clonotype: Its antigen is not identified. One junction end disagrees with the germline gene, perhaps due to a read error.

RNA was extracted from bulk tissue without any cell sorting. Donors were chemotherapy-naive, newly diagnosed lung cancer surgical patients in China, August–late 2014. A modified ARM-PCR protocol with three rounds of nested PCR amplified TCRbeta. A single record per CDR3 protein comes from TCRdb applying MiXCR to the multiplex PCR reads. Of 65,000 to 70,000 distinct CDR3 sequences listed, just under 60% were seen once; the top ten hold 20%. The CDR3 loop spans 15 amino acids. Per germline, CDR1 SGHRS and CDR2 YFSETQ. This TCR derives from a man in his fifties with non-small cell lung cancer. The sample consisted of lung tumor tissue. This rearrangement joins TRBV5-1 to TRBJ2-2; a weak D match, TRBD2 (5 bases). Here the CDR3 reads CASSLILSVTGELFF. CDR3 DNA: TGCGCCAGCAGCTTGATCCTCTCGGTCACCGGGGAGCTGTTTTTC.